The 2 T cell receptor beta chains given below trace back to one sample, sequenced in a study of blood T cell repertoires in COVID-19. Profiled with immunoSEQ multiplex PCR; TCRdb holds only in-frame clones, not every one. The table records more than 400,000 clones, approximately 83% of them present only once. The material sequenced was peripheral blood. These TCRs come from a human donor in a cohort sampled during active COVID-19.

This chain connects TRBV11-3 to TRBJ2-7; 7 bases are shared with TRBD1. CDR1 is SGHNT and CDR2 is YENEEA in the germline V gene. This CDR3 has 13 residues. With 3 bases clipped from V and 3 bases from J, the junction kept 2 bases outside the gene matches. CDR3 residues: CASSFRDSYEQYF. CDR3 DNA sequence: TGTGCCAGCAGCTTCCGGGACAGCTACGAGCAGTACTTC. Full variable domain (missing parts from reference TRBV11-3 and TRBJ2-7): EAGVVQSPRYKIIEKKQPVAFWCNPISGHNTLYWYLQNLGQGPELLIRYENEEAVDDSQLPKDRFSAERLKGVDSTLKIQPAELGDSAVYLCASSFRDSYEQYFGPGTRLTVT.

V gene TRBV27 combines with J gene TRBJ2-2, with 8 positions matching TRBD1. In germline, CDR1 is MNHEY, CDR2 SMNVEV (reference sequence). Trimming at V came to 4 bases and at J to 4 bases, leaving 5 bases not matched to a gene. The CDR3 sequence is 15 residues long. The CDR3 coding sequence is TGTGCCAGCAGTTCAGGGGGCTACGGCACCGGGGAGCTGTTTTTT. Its translation: CASSSGGYGTGELFF.